The next 11 T cell receptor beta chains were all read from a single sample in a study of blood T cells in healthy people across ages. Then a second PCR, running roughly 7 to 11 cycles, was carried out with a sample-barcoded 5' primer and a J-beta primer mix. A single record per CDR3 protein comes from TCRdb applying MiXCR to the 5' RACE reads. The table has some 1.4 million distinct CDR3 sequences, 42% seen once; the top ten hold 7% to 9%. The sequenced sample consisted of blood. Every receptor here comes from a woman between 18 and 29 years old in good health.

The chain couples TRBV25-1 to TRBJ2-7; 11 bases match TRBD2. V shed 4 bases and J 3 bases; nucleotides not matched to a gene: 14. The germline V gene has CDR1 MGHDK and CDR2 SYGVNS. The CDR3 spans 18 residues. The chain's CDR3 is CASSGPMVAGGGYYEQYF. As DNA, the CDR3 is TGTGCCAGCAGTGGACCTATGGTAGCGGGAGGGGGTTACTACGAGCAGTACTTC.

This chain uses TRBV6-4 with TRBJ2-2; weak D call: TRBD2 (6 bases). Germline V gene data show CDR1 as MRHNA and CDR2 as SNTAGT. V gave up 4 bases and J gave up 7 bases, with 16 bases separating them. The CDR3 is made up of 15 amino acids. In nucleotides, the CDR3 is TGTGCCAGCAGTGCCTCTGGAGGAGGGGTCGGGGAGCTGTTTTTT. As protein: CASSASGGGVGELFF.

V is TRBV27 and J is TRBJ2-3; 13 bases are shared with TRBD2. Germline trimming cut 0 bases from V and 6 bases from J; bases unmatched to any gene: 9. Germline CDR1 and CDR2: MNHEY and SMNVEV (reference sequence). The CDR3 length is 18 residues. The CDR3 protein is CASSLSPLAGGFVDTQYF. The CDR3 coding sequence is TGTGCCAGCAGTTTATCCCCACTAGCGGGAGGGTTTGTGGATACGCAGTATTTT.

The CDR3 loop is CATSEGTGGRGYTF. The CDR3 DNA sequence: TGTGCCACCAGTGAGGGGACAGGGGGAAGAGGCTACACCTTC. This sequence joins TRBV24-1 and TRBJ1-2; TRBD1 aligns across 11 bases. The V gene end was trimmed by 4 bases and the J gene end by 8 bases; junction bases not matched to a gene: 5. The length of the CDR3 is 14 residues. CDR1 and CDR2 from the germline V gene are KGHDR and SFDVKD.

This clonotype has just one count. The chain couples TRBV3-1 to TRBJ2-7; 10 bases are shared with TRBD2. Unmatched junction bases numbered 23, after V lost 4 bases and J lost 5 bases. The CDR3 has 20 residues. Germline assignment: CDR1 LGHDT and CDR2 YNNKEL (reference sequence). CDR3 DNA: TGTGCCAGCAGCCGGACTAGCGGTTCTCAACTAACGGGGAAGACTGACGAGCAGTACTTC. Amino acid sequence: CASSRTSGSQLTGKTDEQYF.

The gene calls are TRBV5-1 and TRBJ2-1, with 10 nucleotides matching TRBD2. V trimming: 0 bases; J trimming: 10 bases; junction bases outside the gene matches: 10. The CDR3 is 16 amino acids. The germline CDR1 and CDR2 sequences are SGHRS and YFSETQ. CDR3 amino acids: CASSLGTSGLGLEQFF. The CDR3 nucleotides read TGCGCCAGCAGCTTGGGGACTAGCGGCCTAGGATTGGAGCAGTTCTTC.

V and J are TRBV11-2 and TRBJ2-7; a weak D match, TRBD1 (6 bases). The CDR3 sequence is 16 residues long. Germline lookup yields CDR1 SGHAT and CDR2 FQNNGV. V was clipped by 5 bases and J by 0 bases, with 17 bases between them. In DNA, the CDR3 is TGTGCCAGCAGCCCCCAACAGGGTCTAAGCTCCTACGAGCAGTACTTC. Translated: CASSPQQGLSSYEQYF.

This sequence joins TRBV6-5 and TRBJ2-7, with a tentative D call TRBD2 (6 bases). Germline V gives CDR1 MNHEY, CDR2 SVGAGI. The CDR3 is 15 amino acids. V shed 3 bases and J shed 4 bases, with 16 bases lying between them. The CDR3 here is CASSYVHGGAYEQYF. CDR3 bases: TGTGCCAGCAGTTATGTCCACGGGGGAGCTTACGAGCAGTACTTC.

The CDR3 loop reads CAISGMGDGAEAFF. As DNA, the CDR3 is TGTGCCATCAGTGGGATGGGGGACGGTGCTGAAGCTTTCTTT. The V call is TRBV10-3, the J call TRBJ1-1; tentatively, D is TRBD1 (5 bases). The CDR3 extends over 14 amino acids. V lost 4 bases and J 6 bases, leaving 15 bases between the germline ends. CDR1 is ENHRY, CDR2 SYGVKD, per germline.

Note on this clonotype: This sequence may be a read error, since a much larger clone differs from it by one base. The chain joins TRBV7-2 to TRBJ2-1, with D possibly TRBD1 on 5 matching bases. V was cut by 5 bases and J by 10 bases, with 18 bases left in between. The CDR3 spans 14 residues. The germline gives CDR1 SGHTA, CDR2 FQGNSA. The CDR3 DNA follows: TGTGCCAGCAGCCCCGAGTCAGGGAACTACGAGCAGTTCTTC. This encodes CASSPESGNYEQFF.

This clonotype was observed a few times. The chain employs TRBV7-6 and TRBJ2-1, with D hard to call. This CDR3 has 14 residues. The germline V gene encodes CDR1 SGHVS and CDR2 FNYEAQ. The germline V and J ends were trimmed by 4 bases and 7 bases, with 14 bases remaining between them. The CDR3 DNA reads TGTGCCAGCAGCTCTAAAGTACTTGGGAATGAGCAGTTCTTC. Protein product: CASSSKVLGNEQFF. The full variable domain, completed using reference TRBV7-6 and TRBJ2-1, is GAGVSQSPRYKVTKRGQDVALRCDPISGHVSLYWYRQALGQGPEFLTYFNYEAQQDKSGLPNDRFSAERPEGSISTLTIQRTEQRDSAMYRCASSSKVLGNEQFFGPGTRLTVL.